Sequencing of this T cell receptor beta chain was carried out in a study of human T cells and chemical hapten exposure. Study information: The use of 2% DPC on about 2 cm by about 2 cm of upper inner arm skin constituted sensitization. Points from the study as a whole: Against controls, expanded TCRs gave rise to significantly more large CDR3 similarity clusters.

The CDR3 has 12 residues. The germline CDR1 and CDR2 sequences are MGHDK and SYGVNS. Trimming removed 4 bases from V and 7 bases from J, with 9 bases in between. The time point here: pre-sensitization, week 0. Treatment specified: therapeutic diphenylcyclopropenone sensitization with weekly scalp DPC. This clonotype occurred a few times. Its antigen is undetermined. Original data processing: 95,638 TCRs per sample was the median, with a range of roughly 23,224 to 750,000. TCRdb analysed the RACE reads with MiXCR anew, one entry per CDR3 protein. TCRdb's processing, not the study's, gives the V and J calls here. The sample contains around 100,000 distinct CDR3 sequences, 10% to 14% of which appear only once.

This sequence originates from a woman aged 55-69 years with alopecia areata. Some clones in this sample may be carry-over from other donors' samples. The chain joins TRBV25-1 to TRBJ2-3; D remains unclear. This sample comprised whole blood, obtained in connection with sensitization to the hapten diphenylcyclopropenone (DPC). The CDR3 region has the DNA TGTGCCAGCAGTGGGGCACAGTATACGCAGTATTTT. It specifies CASSGAQYTQYF.